The clone carrying this TCR beta chain was seen many times. Its matching antigen is unknown. The data stem from a study of CD8 T cells in ankylosing spondylitis. Unmatched junction bases numbered 2, after V lost 0 bases and J lost 7 bases. Per the germline V gene, CDR1 is MNHEY and CDR2 is SVGAGI. The CDR3 runs 13 residues. Findings and limits, study-wide: Disease-linked clones were reportedly significantly enriched in matched ankylosing spondylitis synovial fluid. In the blood and synovial fluid of reactive arthritis, some motif variants had been previously reported.

Generation of TCR beta libraries employed quantitative 5'-RACE incorporating molecular barcodes. TCRdb recomputed calls from the 5' RACE reads with MiXCR, one row per CDR3 protein. The sample records under 150,000 distinct CDR3 sequences, around 8.5% being singletons. This sequence was found in a male donor with ankylosing spondylitis or in good health (not recorded which). The genes are TRBV6-5 and TRBJ2-7, with TRBD2 matching over 8 bases. The sample was blood, either unsorted or a sorted T cell fraction (not recorded which). The DNA for the CDR3 is TGTGCCAGCAGTTACTCTCCTAGCGGGGAGCAGTACTTC. This encodes CASSYSPSGEQYF.